This record covers a single TCR beta chain. The antigen is undetermined. The sample is drawn from a study of cytomegalovirus exposure and HLA in healthy donors. General study points: Cytomegalovirus status was reportedly diagnosed by the classifier with high specificity and sensitivity. In an earlier analysis, productive rearrangement rates for most beta V segments clustered near 87% or 30%.

Primers included in the PCR were 60 Vbeta and 13 Jbeta primers. Data came from immunoSEQ multiplex PCR; TCRdb stores just in-frame clones and leaves some out. The table includes 150,000 or so clones, roughly 85% detected once. The CDR3 runs 14 residues. V shed 6 bases, J shed 4 bases, and the junction held 8 bases outside the gene matches. CDR1 and CDR2 (germline): SGHRS, YFSETQ. Sequences were obtained from PBMCs. The TCR originated in a man aged 40-50 years in good health and CMV-seropositive. The rearrangement joins TRBV5-1 to TRBJ1-2, with 8 bases that match TRBD1. Here the CDR3 reads CASTLTGEGYGYTF. CDR3 in DNA: TGCGCCAGCACTCTGACAGGGGAGGGCTATGGCTACACCTTC.